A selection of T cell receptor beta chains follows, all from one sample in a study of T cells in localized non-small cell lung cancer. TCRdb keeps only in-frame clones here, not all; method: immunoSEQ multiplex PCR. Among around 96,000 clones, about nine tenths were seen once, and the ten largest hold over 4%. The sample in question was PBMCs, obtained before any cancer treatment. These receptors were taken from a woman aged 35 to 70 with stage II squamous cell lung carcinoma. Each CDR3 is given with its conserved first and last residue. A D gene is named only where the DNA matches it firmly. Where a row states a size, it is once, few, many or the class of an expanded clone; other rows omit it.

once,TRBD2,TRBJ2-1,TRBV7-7,TGTGCTAGCAGCTTGCTAGCGGGGACCTCCTACAATGAGCAGTTCTTC,CASSLLAGTSYNEQFF
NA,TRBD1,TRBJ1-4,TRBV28,TGTGCCAGCAGTTCCCAGGCGGCAGGGGGTGAAAAACTGTTTTTT,CASSSQAAGGEKLFF
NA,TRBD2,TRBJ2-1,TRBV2,TGTGCCAGCACCCCTAGCGGGAGTGCTGAGCAGTTCTTC,CASTPSGSAEQFF
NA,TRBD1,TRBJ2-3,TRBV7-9,TGTGCCAGCAGCTTAGCAGGGACAGGGTGGTCAGATACGCAGTATTTT,CASSLAGTGWSDTQYF
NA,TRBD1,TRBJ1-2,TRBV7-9,TGTGCCAGCAGCCCAAGCGGACAGGGCGATTTGGGGGGCTACACCTTC,CASSPSGQGDLGGYTF
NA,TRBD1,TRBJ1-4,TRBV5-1,TGCGCCAGCAGCTCGAGACAGGGTGAAAAACTGTTTTTT,CASSSRQGEKLFF
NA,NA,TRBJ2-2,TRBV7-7,TGTGCCAGCAGCGATGGGACCATCACCGGGGAGCTGTTTTTT,CASSDGTITGELFF
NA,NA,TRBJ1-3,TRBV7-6,TGTGCCAGCAGCCCTGGGCAGGCCATCTCTGGAAACACCATATATTTT,CASSPGQAISGNTIYF
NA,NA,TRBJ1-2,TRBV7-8,TGTGCCAGCAGCATGGACGTTTATGGCTACACCTTC,CASSMDVYGYTF
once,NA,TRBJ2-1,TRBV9,TGTGCCAGCAGCGTCGGGGTACAGGGTCGGTCCTACAATGAGCAGTTCTTC,CASSVGVQGRSYNEQFF
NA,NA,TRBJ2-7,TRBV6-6,TGTGCCAGCAGGAAGGGGGTCTCCGCCTACGAGCAGTACTTC,CASRKGVSAYEQYF
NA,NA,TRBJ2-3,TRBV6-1,TGTGCCAGCGGGAAGGGGGGACTAAAGACAGATACGCAGTATTTT,CASGKGGLKTDTQYF
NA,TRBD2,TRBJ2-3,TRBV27,TGTGCCAGCAGACTTAGCGGGAGTGGTGTAGATACGCAGTATTTT,CASRLSGSGVDTQYF
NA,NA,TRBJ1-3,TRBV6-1,TGTGCCAGCAGTGAGGACTCTGGAAACACCATATATTTT,CASSEDSGNTIYF
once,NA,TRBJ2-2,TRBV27,TGTGCCAGCAGTTTAACAGGGCCTGAAGGCACCGGGGAGCTGTTTTTT,CASSLTGPEGTGELFF